The sequence of this T cell receptor (beta chain) was determined in a study of shared clonotypes between healthy human individuals. General observations from the study: Investigators collected only blood, and repertoires in tissues likely differ. Only a few donors were included, so the genetic and exposure-history diversity represented was limited.

As regards this clone: The antigen is undetermined.

Ten immunoSEQ deep assay plates served to sequence unsorted PBMC DNA. The protocol was immunoSEQ multiplex PCR, while the TCRdb copy is restricted to in-frame clones and leaves out a portion. The sample consists of roughly 500,000 clones, approximately 79% of them appearing once. This clonotype originated in a woman in her forties in good health. Some clones in this sample may be carry-over from other donors' samples. Specimen: PBMCs.

The CDR3 region has the DNA TGTGCCAGCAGCAAAAACAGCGGGAGTCGGTCCTACGAGCAGTACTTC. This encodes CASSKNSGSRSYEQYF. The chain employs TRBV5-4 and TRBJ2-7; 8 nucleotides line up with TRBD2. Trimming removed 4 bases from V and 1 base from J; junction bases left unmatched: 10. Germline loops: CDR1 SGHNT, CDR2 YYREEE (reference sequence). The CDR3 sequence is 16 residues long. Full variable domain (missing parts from reference TRBV5-4 and TRBJ2-7): ETGVTQSPTHLIKTRGQQVTLRCSSQSGHNTVSWYQQALGQGPQFIFQYYREEENGRGNFPPRFSGLQFPNYSSELNVNALELDDSALYLCASSKNSGSRSYEQYFGPGTRLTVT.